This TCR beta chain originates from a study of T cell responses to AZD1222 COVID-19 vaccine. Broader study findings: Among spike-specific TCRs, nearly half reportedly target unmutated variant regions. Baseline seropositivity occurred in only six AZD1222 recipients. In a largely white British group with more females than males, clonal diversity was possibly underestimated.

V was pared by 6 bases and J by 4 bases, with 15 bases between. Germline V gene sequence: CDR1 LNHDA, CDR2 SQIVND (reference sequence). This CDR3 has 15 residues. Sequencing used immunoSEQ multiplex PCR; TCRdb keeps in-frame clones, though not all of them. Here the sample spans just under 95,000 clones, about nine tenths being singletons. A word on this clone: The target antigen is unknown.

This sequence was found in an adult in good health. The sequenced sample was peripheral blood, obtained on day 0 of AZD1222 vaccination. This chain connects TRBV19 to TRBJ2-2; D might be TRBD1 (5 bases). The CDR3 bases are TGTGCCAGTAGGGTTGTGACAGCTTCCACCGGGGAGCTGTTTTTT. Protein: CASRVVTASTGELFF.